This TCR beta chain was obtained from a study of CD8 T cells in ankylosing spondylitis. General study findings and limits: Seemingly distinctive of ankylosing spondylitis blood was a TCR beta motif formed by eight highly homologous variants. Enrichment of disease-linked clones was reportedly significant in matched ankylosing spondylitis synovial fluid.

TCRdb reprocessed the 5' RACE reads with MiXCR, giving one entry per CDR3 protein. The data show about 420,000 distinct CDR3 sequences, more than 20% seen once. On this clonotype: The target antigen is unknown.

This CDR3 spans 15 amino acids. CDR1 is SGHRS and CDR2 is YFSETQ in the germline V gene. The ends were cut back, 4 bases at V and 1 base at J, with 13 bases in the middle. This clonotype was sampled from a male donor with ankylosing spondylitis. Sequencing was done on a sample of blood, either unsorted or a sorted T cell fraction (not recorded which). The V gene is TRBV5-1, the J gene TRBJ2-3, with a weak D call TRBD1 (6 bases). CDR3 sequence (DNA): TGCGCCAGCAGCGAGCGACAGGACGGCACAGATACGCAGTATTTT. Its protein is CASSERQDGTDTQYF.